These T cell receptor beta chains were read from a single sample in a study of T cells after yellow fever vaccination. TCRdb fed the 5' RACE reads into MiXCR, producing one record per CDR3 protein. In the table there are 450,000 to 550,000 distinct CDR3 sequences, roughly 19% of which are singletons. Here the sequenced sample was PBMCs, taken 15 days after the yellow fever booster vaccination. The receptors derive from a young man who received the YFV17D yellow fever vaccine. The CDR3 runs from the conserved cysteine through the conserved F or W. The order of the fields is J gene, V gene, D gene, clone size, CDR3 DNA, CDR3 protein. A D gene is named only where the DNA matches it firmly. The size entry is marked missing in some rows and otherwise reads once, few, many or a size class.

>TRBJ2-3|TRBV20-1|TRBD2|NA
TGCAGTGCTCCTCGGGAGGGACGCCTGCGGACGCAGTATTTT
CSAPREGRLRTQYF
>TRBJ2-7|TRBV5-1|TRBD2|few
TGCGCCAGCAGCTTCGATAGCGGGAGCTGGTACGAGCAGTACTTC
CASSFDSGSWYEQYF
>TRBJ2-3|TRBV7-2|TRBD1|NA
TGTGCCAGCAGCTTTCCAGGGGGAGATACGCAGTATTTT
CASSFPGGDTQYF
>TRBJ1-1|TRBV25-1|NA|NA
TGTGCCAGCAGTGATTCGGGCACTGAAGCTTTCTTT
CASSDSGTEAFF
>TRBJ2-2|TRBV5-1|NA|few
TGCGCCAGCAGCCCGACCGTGTCCACCGGGGAGCTGTTTTTT
CASSPTVSTGELFF
>TRBJ2-1|TRBV6-1|NA|NA
TGTGCCAGCAGTGATGTGGGGGAGCAGTTCTTC
CASSDVGEQFF
>TRBJ2-3|TRBV27|NA|few
TGTGCCAGCACTGAGGGGACCTCAAGGCAGTATTTT
CASTEGTSRQYF
>TRBJ1-6|TRBV18|TRBD1|NA
TGTGCCAGCTCACCAACGACAGGGTTCGGATCACCCCTCCACTTT
CASSPTTGFGSPLHF
>TRBJ2-7|TRBV20-1|NA|few
TGCAGTGCTATCTTGGCTGGGGTGACGGAGATGGGCTTAAAGCAGTACTTC
CSAILAGVTEMGLKQYF
>TRBJ2-1|TRBV7-9|NA|NA
TGTGCCACCCTTTCGTGGAATGAGCAGTTCTTC
CATLSWNEQFF
>TRBJ2-7|TRBV6-5|TRBD1|few
TGTGCCAGCAGTTACGAACTACAGGGACAGGCAGCGTACTTC
CASSYELQGQAAYF
>TRBJ1-4|TRBV27|TRBD1|few
TGTGCCAGCAGTTTATCGACAGGGGTTCGTGAAAAACTGTTTTTT
CASSLSTGVREKLFF
>TRBJ1-5|TRBV20-1|NA|NA
TGCAGTGCTAATGTCGGGGGTAAGAATCAGCCCCAGCATTTT
CSANVGGKNQPQHF
>TRBJ2-1|TRBV7-3|TRBD2|few
TGTGCCAGCAGCTCCCCGACGGGGGCGGGAGGGTACAATGAGCAGTTCTTC
CASSSPTGAGGYNEQFF
>TRBJ1-3|TRBV12-3/TRBV12-4|NA|few
TGTGCCAGCACCTTCCAGCGTTCTGGAAACACCATATATTTT
CASTFQRSGNTIYF
>TRBJ1-2|TRBV29-1|TRBD1|NA
TGCAGCGCCAGAAAAGGGGGACAGGATATTGGCTACACCTTC
CSARKGGQDIGYTF
>TRBJ1-1|TRBV20-1|NA|few
TGCAGTGCTAGAATACTGGTTACAGAGAACACTGAAGCTTTCTTT
CSARILVTENTEAFF
>TRBJ1-5|TRBV12-3/TRBV12-4|TRBD1|NA
TGTGCCAGCAGTTTATGGGACAGGGAACAGCCCCAGCATTTT
CASSLWDREQPQHF
>TRBJ2-1|TRBV29-1|NA|NA
TGCAGCGCCGAACGGGTGATTGAGCAGTTCTTC
CSAERVIEQFF
>TRBJ2-1|TRBV10-3|TRBD2|NA
TGTGCCGCCCGGGGGACTAGCGGGACAGGAACCTACAATGAGCAGTTCTTC
CAARGTSGTGTYNEQFF
>TRBJ2-1|TRBV7-1|TRBD2|NA
TGTGCCAGCAGCCTCAAGGACAGGGGACGCACACTAGCGGGAGCCCCACTCTATGAGCAGTTCTTC
CASSLKDRGRTLAGAPLYEQFF
>TRBJ1-5|TRBV20-1|NA|NA
TGCAGTGCTAGTGGGGGGGGCAATCAGCCCCAGCATTTT
CSASGGGNQPQHF
>TRBJ2-5|TRBV20-1|TRBD2|NA
TGCAGTGCCCCGCCCGTGCGGGAGGGCCGTGAGACCCAGTACTTC
CSAPPVREGRETQYF
>TRBJ2-3|TRBV7-2|NA|few
TGTGCCAGCAGACGGACTCGCACAGATACGCAGTATTTT
CASRRTRTDTQYF
>TRBJ2-5|TRBV9|TRBD2|few
TGTGCCAGCAGCGCCGAGCGGGACGGGGAGACCCAGTACTTC
CASSAERDGETQYF
>TRBJ2-7|TRBV20-1|TRBD2|few
TGCAGTGTCCCCCCTCCCAGCGGGGCCTTCTCCTACGAGCAGTACTTC
CSVPPPSGAFSYEQYF
>TRBJ1-1|TRBV24-1|NA|NA
TGTGCCACCAGTGTACGGCCGAACACTGAAGCTTTCTTT
CATSVRPNTEAFF
>TRBJ2-1|TRBV10-3|TRBD2|few
TGTGCCATCAGTGGGGGGACTAGCGGGACCAATGAGCAGTTCTTC
CAISGGTSGTNEQFF
>TRBJ1-5|TRBV15|NA|NA
TGTGCCACCAGCAGAGGGCAGACTGAGAAGCCCCAGCATTTT
CATSRGQTEKPQHF
>TRBJ2-2|TRBV6-5|TRBD2|NA
TGTGCCAGCAGATTGACTAGCCTGAACACCGGGGAGCTGTTTTTT
CASRLTSLNTGELFF
>TRBJ1-2|TRBV4-3|TRBD1|NA
TGCGCCAGCAGCCACGGGACAGGGGACTATGGCTACACCTTC
CASSHGTGDYGYTF
>TRBJ2-7|TRBV11-2|NA|few
TGTGCCAGCAGCTTAGATCGCAGGGGGTCGAGCGGGCAGCCCTACGAGCAGTACTTC
CASSLDRRGSSGQPYEQYF